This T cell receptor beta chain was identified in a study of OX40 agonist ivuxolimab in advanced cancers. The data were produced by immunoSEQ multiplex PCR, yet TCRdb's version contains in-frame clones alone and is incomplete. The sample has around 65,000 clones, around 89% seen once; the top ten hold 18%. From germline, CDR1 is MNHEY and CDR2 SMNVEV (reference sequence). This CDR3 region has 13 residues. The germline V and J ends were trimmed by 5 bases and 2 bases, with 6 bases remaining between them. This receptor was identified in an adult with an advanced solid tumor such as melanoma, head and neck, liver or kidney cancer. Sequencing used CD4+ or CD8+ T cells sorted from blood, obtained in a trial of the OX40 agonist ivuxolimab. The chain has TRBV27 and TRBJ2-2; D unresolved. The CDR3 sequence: CASSRVNTGELFF. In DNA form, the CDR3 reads TGTGCCAGCAGTAGGGTTAACACCGGGGAGCTGTTTTTT.